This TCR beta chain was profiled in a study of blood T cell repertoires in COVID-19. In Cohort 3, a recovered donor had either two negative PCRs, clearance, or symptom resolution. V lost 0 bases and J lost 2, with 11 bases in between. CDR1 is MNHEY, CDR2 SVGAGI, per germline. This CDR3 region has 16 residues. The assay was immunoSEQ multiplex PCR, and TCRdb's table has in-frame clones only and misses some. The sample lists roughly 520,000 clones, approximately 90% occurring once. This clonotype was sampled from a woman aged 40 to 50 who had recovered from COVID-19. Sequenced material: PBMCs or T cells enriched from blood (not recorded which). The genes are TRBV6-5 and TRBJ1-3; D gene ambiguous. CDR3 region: CASSYSILGTGNTIYF. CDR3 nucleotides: TGTGCCAGCAGTTACTCCATTCTCGGGACTGGAAACACCATATATTTT.